The rows below give T cell receptor beta chains drawn from one sample of a study of glioma-infiltrating T cells. One entry per CDR3 protein results from TCRdb running MiXCR on the multiplex PCR reads. The sample shows 400,000 or so distinct CDR3 sequences, roughly two fifths of them seen only once. The sequencing input was glioma tissue, nonneoplastic brain tissue, or PBMCs (not recorded which). All receptors come from a human donor with low-grade glioma or glioblastoma, undergoing nonglioma brain surgery, or in good health (not recorded which). CDR3s include the opening cysteine and the closing phenylalanine or tryptophan. The D gene is left open where the match is weak. Some rows mark clone size as missing; the rest say once, few, many or name a class of expanded clone.

v_gene: TRBV4-1; abundance: .; d_gene: .; j_gene: TRBJ2-5; CDR3aa: CASSQEFGLLVEGETQYF; CDR3nt: TGCGCCAGCAGCCAAGAATTTGGGCTTCTGGTAGAAGGGGAGACCCAGTACTTC
v_gene: TRBV20-1; abundance: .; d_gene: .; j_gene: TRBJ2-1; CDR3aa: CSADRGRGNEQFF; CDR3nt: TGCAGTGCTGACCGGGGCCGGGGGAATGAGCAGTTCTTC
v_gene: TRBV20-1; abundance: .; d_gene: .; j_gene: TRBJ2-5; CDR3aa: CSARSSRFREETQYF; CDR3nt: TGCAGTGCTAGAAGCAGTAGATTTAGGGAAGAGACCCAGTACTTC
v_gene: TRBV7-9; abundance: .; d_gene: TRBD1; j_gene: TRBJ2-5; CDR3aa: CASSSTGDLPRETKYF; CDR3nt: TGTGCCAGCAGCTCTACAGGGGATCTACCAAGGGAGACCAAGTACTTC
v_gene: TRBV4-3; abundance: few; d_gene: TRBD1; j_gene: TRBJ1-1; CDR3aa: CASSQTDRAFRTEAFF; CDR3nt: TGCGCCAGCAGCCAAACGGACAGGGCTTTTCGTACTGAAGCTTTCTTT
v_gene: TRBV11-2; abundance: .; d_gene: .; j_gene: TRBJ2-7; CDR3aa: CASSRDAYSYEQYF; CDR3nt: TGTGCCAGCAGCCGGGACGCATACTCCTACGAGCAGTACTTC
v_gene: TRBV4-1; abundance: .; d_gene: TRBD1; j_gene: TRBJ2-7; CDR3aa: CASSLDRAPYEQYF; CDR3nt: TGCGCCAGCAGCCTGGACAGGGCCCCCTACGAGCAGTACTTC
v_gene: TRBV5-1; abundance: .; d_gene: .; j_gene: TRBJ1-6; CDR3aa: CASSLGGNSPLHF; CDR3nt: TGCGCCAGCAGCTTGGGGGGTAATTCACCCCTCCACTTT
v_gene: TRBV18; abundance: .; d_gene: .; j_gene: TRBJ1-4; CDR3aa: CASSPVGGTSAEKLFF; CDR3nt: TGTGCCAGCTCACCAGTCGGGGGGACCTCTGCAGAAAAACTGTTTTTT
v_gene: TRBV7-9; abundance: many; d_gene: .; j_gene: TRBJ2-1; CDR3aa: CASSPHPYNEQFF; CDR3nt: TGTGCCAGCAGCCCGCATCCGTACAATGAGCAGTTCTTC
v_gene: TRBV15; abundance: .; d_gene: .; j_gene: TRBJ2-5; CDR3aa: CATSRDPQGPGETQYF; CDR3nt: TGTGCCACCAGCAGAGATCCGCAGGGGCCGGGGGAGACCCAGTACTTC
v_gene: TRBV27; abundance: .; d_gene: TRBD1; j_gene: TRBJ1-6; CDR3aa: CAGRNRGLGDSPLHF; CDR3nt: TGTGCCGGCAGAAACAGGGGGCTTGGGGATTCGCCCCTCCACTTT
v_gene: TRBV20-1; abundance: .; d_gene: TRBD2; j_gene: TRBJ2-5; CDR3aa: CSASFSGRGKTQYF; CDR3nt: TGCAGTGCTAGTTTTAGCGGGAGGGGAAAGACCCAGTACTTC
v_gene: TRBV4-1; abundance: .; d_gene: TRBD2; j_gene: TRBJ2-1; CDR3aa: CASSQEPPMTSGIDDEQFF; CDR3nt: TGCGCCAGCAGCCAAGAGCCCCCCATGACTAGCGGGATCGACGATGAGCAGTTCTTC
v_gene: TRBV28; abundance: few; d_gene: .; j_gene: TRBJ2-3; CDR3aa: CASSAGFATDTQYF; CDR3nt: TGTGCCAGCAGTGCAGGGTTCGCTACAGATACGCAGTATTTT
v_gene: TRBV7-9; abundance: once; d_gene: TRBD2; j_gene: TRBJ2-7; CDR3aa: CASSSSFGLAGDGSYNEQYF; CDR3nt: TGTGCCAGCAGCTCGAGCTTCGGACTAGCGGGAGACGGTTCCTACAACGAGCAGTACTTC
v_gene: TRBV25-1; abundance: many; d_gene: .; j_gene: TRBJ2-1; CDR3aa: CASSETRGSYNEQFF; CDR3nt: TGTGCCAGCAGTGAAACTAGGGGTTCCTACAATGAGCAGTTCTTC
v_gene: TRBV20-1; abundance: .; d_gene: .; j_gene: TRBJ2-1; CDR3aa: CSARLAGASSYNEQFF; CDR3nt: TGCAGTGCTAGACTTGCTGGCGCGAGCTCCTACAATGAGCAGTTCTTC
v_gene: TRBV24-1; abundance: many; d_gene: TRBD1; j_gene: TRBJ2-2; CDR3aa: CATSDPGTGFTGELFF; CDR3nt: TGTGCCACCAGTGACCCCGGGACAGGGTTCACCGGGGAGCTGTTTTTT
v_gene: TRBV27; abundance: many; d_gene: .; j_gene: TRBJ2-7; CDR3aa: CASSLSSPYEQYF; CDR3nt: TGTGCCAGCAGTTTATCCAGTCCCTACGAGCAGTACTTC
v_gene: TRBV28; abundance: .; d_gene: TRBD1; j_gene: TRBJ1-5; CDR3aa: CASSQRAGGFSDQPQHF; CDR3nt: TGTGCCAGCAGCCAGCGGGCAGGGGGTTTTAGCGATCAGCCCCAGCATTTT
v_gene: TRBV7-2; abundance: .; d_gene: .; j_gene: TRBJ2-1; CDR3aa: CASSPQRHNEQFF; CDR3nt: TGTGCCAGCAGCCCTCAGCGGCACAATGAGCAGTTCTTC
v_gene: TRBV27; abundance: many; d_gene: TRBD2; j_gene: TRBJ2-1; CDR3aa: CASSKLAAPYNEQFF; CDR3nt: TGTGCCAGCAGTAAACTAGCGGCGCCCTACAATGAGCAGTTCTTC
v_gene: TRBV3-1; abundance: once; d_gene: .; j_gene: TRBJ2-3; CDR3aa: CASSQVVSGTDTQYF; CDR3nt: TGTGCCAGCAGCCAAGTGGTTTCGGGCACAGATACGCAGTATTTT
v_gene: TRBV2; abundance: .; d_gene: .; j_gene: TRBJ1-2; CDR3aa: CASRDDRGYTF; CDR3nt: TGTGCCAGCAGAGACGACAGGGGCTACACCTTC
v_gene: TRBV20-1; abundance: many; d_gene: .; j_gene: TRBJ1-5; CDR3aa: CSAPRDPDQPQHF; CDR3nt: TGCAGTGCTCCCCGGGACCCCGATCAGCCCCAGCATTTT
v_gene: TRBV7-9; abundance: .; d_gene: TRBD2; j_gene: TRBJ2-3; CDR3aa: CASSSFLAGGRDMQYF; CDR3nt: TGTGCCAGCAGCTCGTTCCTAGCGGGAGGGCGGGATATGCAGTATTTT
v_gene: TRBV4-3; abundance: few; d_gene: TRBD2; j_gene: TRBJ2-1; CDR3aa: CASSQGLAAYNEQFF; CDR3nt: TGCGCCAGCAGCCAAGGGCTAGCGGCTTACAATGAGCAGTTCTTC
v_gene: TRBV15; abundance: many; d_gene: .; j_gene: TRBJ2-1; CDR3aa: CATLDRSYNEQFF; CDR3nt: TGTGCCACTCTAGACAGGTCCTACAATGAGCAGTTCTTC
v_gene: TRBV3-1; abundance: .; d_gene: TRBD2; j_gene: TRBJ2-7; CDR3aa: CASSQLLAGLSEQYF; CDR3nt: TGTGCCAGCAGCCAATTACTAGCGGGGCTAAGCGAGCAGTACTTC
v_gene: TRBV28; abundance: many; d_gene: .; j_gene: TRBJ1-1; CDR3aa: CASSLPGYENTEAFF; CDR3nt: TGTGCCAGCAGTTTACCAGGATACGAGAACACTGAAGCTTTCTTT
v_gene: TRBV6-1; abundance: few; d_gene: .; j_gene: TRBJ2-5; CDR3aa: CASSRRGLEAQYF; CDR3nt: TGTGCCAGCAGTCGCAGGGGATTGGAGGCCCAGTACTTC
v_gene: TRBV12-3/TRBV12-4; abundance: .; d_gene: .; j_gene: TRBJ2-1; CDR3aa: CASSLGAQNNEQFF; CDR3nt: TGTGCCAGCAGTCTCGGGGCCCAGAACAATGAGCAGTTCTTC
v_gene: TRBV4-1; abundance: .; d_gene: TRBD1; j_gene: TRBJ2-7; CDR3aa: CASSQGPGTGEQYF; CDR3nt: TGCGCCAGCAGCCAAGGTCCCGGGACAGGGGAGCAGTACTTC
v_gene: TRBV4-1; abundance: .; d_gene: .; j_gene: TRBJ2-1; CDR3aa: CASSQAGRNNEQFF; CDR3nt: TGCGCCAGCAGCCAGGCCGGGAGAAACAATGAGCAGTTCTTC